Each of the 15 T cell receptor beta chains below was sequenced from the same sample in a study of cytomegalovirus exposure and HLA in healthy donors. Both 60 Vbeta primers and 13 Jbeta primers went into the PCR. Sequenced by immunoSEQ multiplex PCR; TCRdb stores in-frame clones only, minus some. The sample includes under 200,000 clones, around 72% of them seen just once. Sequenced sample: PBMCs. All receptors come from a man aged 45-65 years in good health and CMV-seronegative.

V usage is TRBV4-2 and J usage is TRBJ2-3, with 8 bases matching TRBD2. Germline trimming cut 8 bases from V and 1 base from J; bases unmatched to any gene: 5. The length of the CDR3 is 14 residues. CDR1 and CDR2 from the germline V gene are LGHNA and YNFKEQ. The CDR3 loop reads CASGRGGGTDTQYF. The CDR3 DNA reads as TGTGCCAGCGGTCGGGGGGGTGGCACAGATACGCAGTATTTT.

CDR3 loop: CSVAGDRAAGELFF. The CDR3 DNA reads TGCAGCGTTGCCGGGGACAGGGCGGCCGGGGAGCTGTTTTTT. The V and J genes are TRBV29-1 and TRBJ2-2, with 9 nucleotides matching TRBD1. This CDR3 spans 14 amino acids. The germline CDR1 and CDR2 sequences are SQVTM and ANQGSEA. J lost 6 bases, V lost 4 bases, and 6 bases had no gene match.

The chain links TRBV27 to TRBJ2-7; tentatively, D is TRBD2 (5 bases). V lost 3 bases, J lost 3 bases, and 12 bases lay in between. CDR1 MNHEY and CDR2 SMNVEV come from the germline V gene (reference sequence). The CDR3 spans 14 residues. CDR3 nucleotides: TGTGCCAGCAGTTTTACGGGATGGGGCTACGAGCAGTACTTC. The encoded protein is CASSFTGWGYEQYF.

The rearrangement uses TRBV7-3 and TRBJ2-1; 8 positions match TRBD1. The CDR3 consists of 13 residues. The trim removed 5 bases at V and 6 bases at J, leaving 3 bases unmatched. Germline V CDR1 and CDR2: SGHTA, FQGTGA. Written as DNA, the CDR3 is TGTGCCAGCAGCCCCACAGGGGGCAATGAGCAGTTCTTC. Amino acid sequence: CASSPTGGNEQFF. The whole variable domain, filled in from reference TRBV7-3 and TRBJ2-1, reads GAGVSQTPSNKVTEKGKYVELRCDPISGHTALYWYRQSLGQGPEFLIYFQGTGAADDSGLPNDRFFAVRPEGSVSTLKIQRTERGDSAVYLCASSPTGGNEQFFGPGTRLTVL.

The J gene is TRBJ1-2, the V gene TRBV19; D not resolved. Looked up from germline, CDR1 is LNHDA and CDR2 is SQIVND (reference sequence). The length of the CDR3 is 15 residues. The V end lost 5 bases, the J end lost 4 bases, and 17 bases lay between the germline ends. The CDR3 sequence is CASSGREAEGYGYTF. CDR3 sequence (DNA): TGTGCCAGTAGTGGCCGGGAGGCGGAGGGCTATGGCTACACCTTC.

Notes on this clone: An end of the junction differs from the germline gene, which may be a read error. The chain joins TRBV6-4 to TRBJ1-2; D unclear. The CDR3 consists of 15 residues. Germline CDR1 is MRHNA and CDR2 is SNTAGT. The CDR3 region is CASSELGSANYGYAF. CDR3 sequence (DNA): TGTGCCAGCAGTGAGCTCGGCAGTGCTAACTATGGCTACGCCTTC.

The chain joins TRBV6-1 to TRBJ2-5; TRBD1 is a possible D gene (6 bases). Per the germline V gene, CDR1 is MNHNS and CDR2 is SASEGT. The CDR3 runs 15 residues. Trimming cost V 2 bases and J 4 bases, with 14 bases left between them. The CDR3 spells CASSELRQVGETQYF. The CDR3 coding sequence is TGTGCCAGCAGTGAACTACGACAGGTGGGAGAGACCCAGTACTTC.

This chain joins TRBV4-1 and TRBJ1-3; possible D gene TRBD1, 5 bases. The CDR3 length is 14 residues. The germline V gene has CDR1 MGHRA and CDR2 YSYEKL. Trimming shortened V by 5 bases and J by 5 bases, and 13 bases separated the two germline ends. CDR3 in amino acids: CASSRGGGRNTIYF. The CDR3 DNA is TGCGCCAGCAGCAGGGGTGGAGGGAGAAACACCATATATTTT.

In this sample, this clone turned up a few times. V and J are TRBV28 and TRBJ2-7; 7 bases agree with TRBD1. The CDR3 totals 15 residues. Trimming at V came to 5 bases and at J to 3 bases, leaving 10 bases not matched to a gene. Germline V CDR1 and CDR2: MDHEN, SYDVKM. Written as DNA, the CDR3 is TGTGCCAGCAGTCCTGGGGACAGTCTTTTCTACGAGCAGTACTTC. Protein sequence: CASSPGDSLFYEQYF.

This clone was observed a handful of times. The chain is built from TRBV29-1 and TRBJ2-5, with a possible D match to TRBD1 (5 bases). The CDR3 sequence is 12 residues long. The germline V gene encodes CDR1 SQVTM and CDR2 ANQGSEA. V was cut by 5 bases and J by 5 bases, with 12 bases left in between. The CDR3 DNA is TGCAGCGTTCTCGGACATGCGGAGACCCAGTACTTC. It codes for CSVLGHAETQYF.

The chain carries TRBV5-1 and TRBJ2-3; 9 nucleotides align to TRBD2. CDR1 and CDR2 from the germline V gene are SGHRS and YFSETQ. This CDR3 contains 16 residues. The V segment lost 4 bases and the J segment 4 bases; nucleotides outside the gene matches: 10. The CDR3 nucleotides read TGCGCCAGCAGCCCCTGGGAGCGGGGGGTGGCAGATACGCAGTATTTT. This sequence encodes CASSPWERGVADTQYF. Full variable domain (missing parts from reference TRBV5-1 and TRBJ2-3): KAGVTQTPRYLIKTRGQQVTLSCSPISGHRSVSWYQQTPGQGLQFLFEYFSETQRNKGNFPGRFSGRQFSNSRSEMNVSTLELGDSALYLCASSPWERGVADTQYFGPGTRLTVL.

The V gene is TRBV7-2, the J gene TRBJ1-1; 7 bases are a match to TRBD1. CDR1 is SGHTA and CDR2 is FQGNSA in the germline V gene. This CDR3 contains 14 residues. Germline trimming cut 5 bases from V and 5 bases from J; bases unmatched to any gene: 8. This CDR3 reads CASSVYRGSTEAFF. CDR3 in DNA: TGTGCCAGCAGCGTATACAGGGGCTCTACTGAAGCTTTCTTT.

V usage is TRBV15 and J usage is TRBJ2-3; 9 bases are shared with TRBD2. Germline V lookup: CDR1 LNHNV, CDR2 YYDKDF (reference sequence). The CDR3 runs to 16 residues. J was trimmed by 2 bases and V by 4 bases; bases with no gene match: 7. The CDR3 coding sequence is TGTGCCACCAGCACCCAGACTAGCGGCTTCACAGATACGCAGTATTTT. The encoded protein is CATSTQTSGFTDTQYF.

This clone was seen only a few times. J is TRBJ1-1 and V is TRBV11-2; the D gene is possibly TRBD1 (6 bases). V shed 3 bases and J shed 1 base, with 18 bases lying between them. The germline gives CDR1 SGHAT, CDR2 FQNNGV. The CDR3 extends over 17 amino acids. CDR3 sequence reads: CASSFLGTTSRNTEAFF. The CDR3 region has the DNA TGTGCCAGCAGCTTCCTCGGGACAACAAGCCGGAACACTGAAGCTTTCTTT.

This clone is medium-sized within its sample. The rearrangement joins TRBV5-6 to TRBJ1-1, with a tentative D call TRBD1 (5 bases). This CDR3 contains 13 residues. Per the germline V gene, CDR1 is SGHDT and CDR2 is YYEEEE. The V and J ends lost 3 bases and 5 bases respectively, with 11 bases between them. The CDR3 coding sequence is TGTGCCAGCAGCTGGGCAGGGAGGACTGAAGCTTTCTTT. It is translated as CASSWAGRTEAFF.